The rows below give T cell receptor beta chains drawn from one sample of a study of OX40 agonist ivuxolimab in advanced cancers. Clones were read by immunoSEQ multiplex PCR, and TCRdb kept only the in-frame ones, dropping some. The top ten clones hold about 4.6% of a sample with over 50,000 clones, 84% of them seen once. The sample consisted of CD4+ or CD8+ T cells sorted from blood, taken in a trial of the OX40 agonist ivuxolimab. All receptors derive from an adult with an advanced solid tumor such as melanoma, head and neck, liver or kidney cancer. The CDR3 runs from the conserved cysteine through the conserved F or W. The D gene is left open where the match is weak. Size is omitted from some rows. Given values are once, few, many or a class for expanded clones.

size: -
D: -
V: TRBV28
J: TRBJ2-7
CDR3: CASSSVRREFTYEQYF
DNA: TGTGCCAGCAGTTCGGTCCGTCGGGAGTTTACCTACGAGCAGTACTTC

size: -
D: TRBD1
V: TRBV18
J: TRBJ2-3
CDR3: CASSDPGQTDTQYF
DNA: TGTGCCAGCTCGGACCCGGGACAGACAGATACGCAGTATTTT

size: -
D: -
V: TRBV7-9
J: TRBJ1-2
CDR3: CASSSGNNYGYTF
DNA: TGTGCCAGCAGCTCCGGGAATAACTATGGCTACACCTTC

size: -
D: TRBD1
V: TRBV5-1
J: TRBJ1-2
CDR3: CASSPGQGEGGYTF
DNA: TGCGCCAGCAGCCCGGGACAGGGAGAAGGTGGCTACACCTTC

size: once
D: -
V: TRBV28
J: TRBJ1-4
CDR3: CASTKWKELGVLFF
DNA: TGTGCCAGCACCAAATGGAAGGAACTCGGGGTGCTGTTTTTT

size: -
D: -
V: TRBV7-2
J: TRBJ2-7
CDR3: CASSLSRYYEQYF
DNA: TGTGCCAGCAGCTTAAGCAGGTACTACGAGCAGTACTTC

size: -
D: -
V: TRBV4-3
J: TRBJ1-5
CDR3: CASSQNRAANQPQHF
DNA: TGCGCCAGCAGCCAAAATAGGGCCGCGAATCAGCCCCAGCATTTT

size: -
D: -
V: TRBV28
J: TRBJ1-5
CDR3: CASSFGRQPQHF
DNA: TGTGCCAGCAGTTTCGGGAGGCAGCCCCAGCATTTT

size: -
D: -
V: TRBV6-5
J: TRBJ2-5
CDR3: CASSELTGGQETQYF
DNA: TGTGCCAGCAGCGAACTTACAGGAGGCCAAGAGACCCAGTACTTC

size: -
D: -
V: TRBV27
J: TRBJ1-2
CDR3: CASSLGPERSYTF
DNA: TGTGCCAGCAGTTTAGGGCCAGAGAGGAGCTACACCTTC

size: once
D: -
V: TRBV4-2
J: TRBJ1-5
CDR3: CASSTDGSNQPQHF
DNA: TGTGCCAGCAGCACAGACGGTAGCAATCAGCCCCAGCATTTT

size: few
D: TRBD1
V: TRBV30
J: TRBJ2-1
CDR3: CAWSGQGYNEQFF
DNA: TGTGCCTGGAGCGGACAGGGGTACAATGAGCAGTTCTTC

size: -
D: -
V: TRBV12-5
J: TRBJ2-7
CDR3: CASGQRAYEQYF
DNA: TGTGCTAGTGGTCAGCGGGCCTACGAGCAGTACTTC

size: -
D: -
V: TRBV13
J: TRBJ2-5
CDR3: CASSFLGTAKETQYF
DNA: TGTGCCAGCAGCTTCTTGGGAACAGCTAAGGAGACCCAGTACTTC

size: -
D: -
V: TRBV20-1
J: TRBJ2-5
CDR3: CSGGLQETQYF
DNA: TGCAGTGGAGGCCTTCAAGAGACCCAGTACTTC

size: -
D: -
V: TRBV21-1
J: TRBJ1-3
CDR3: CASAENRGISGNTIYF
DNA: TGTGCCAGCGCAGAAAACAGGGGAATTTCTGGAAACACCATATATTTT

size: -
D: -
V: TRBV7-3
J: TRBJ1-1
CDR3: CASSPEGDFNTEAFF
DNA: TGTGCCAGCAGCCCAGAAGGTGATTTTAACACTGAAGCTTTCTTT

size: -
D: TRBD1
V: TRBV28
J: TRBJ2-5
CDR3: CASSPPTGYQETQYF
DNA: TGTGCCAGCAGTCCACCGACAGGGTACCAAGAGACCCAGTACTTC

size: -
D: -
V: TRBV5-1
J: TRBJ2-5
CDR3: CASSFGQQETQYF
DNA: TGCGCCAGCAGCTTTGGGCAGCAAGAGACCCAGTACTTC

size: -
D: TRBD2
V: TRBV7-9
J: TRBJ2-2
CDR3: CASSFIAGGHTGELFF
DNA: TGTGCCAGCAGCTTTATAGCGGGAGGGCACACCGGGGAGCTGTTTTTT

size: -
D: -
V: TRBV7-9
J: TRBJ2-7
CDR3: CASSLALNRVWYF
DNA: TGTGCCAGCAGCTTAGCGTTAAACAGGGTGTGGTACTTC

size: -
D: TRBD1
V: TRBV7-6
J: TRBJ2-5
CDR3: CASSMTGVTIQETQYF
DNA: TGTGCCAGCAGCATGACAGGGGTTACCATCCAAGAGACCCAGTACTTC

size: -
D: TRBD2
V: TRBV7-2
J: TRBJ2-7
CDR3: CASSLEAGGSREQYF
DNA: TGTGCCAGCAGCTTAGAAGCGGGAGGGTCCCGCGAGCAGTACTTC

size: few
D: -
V: TRBV20-1
J: TRBJ1-2
CDR3: CSAADRGYTF
DNA: TGCAGTGCTGCCGACAGGGGCTACACCTTC

size: few
D: TRBD1
V: TRBV18
J: TRBJ2-3
CDR3: CASSHPGQGSTDTQYF
DNA: TGTGCCAGCTCACACCCGGGACAGGGGTCCACAGATACGCAGTATTTT

size: few
D: TRBD2
V: TRBV7-6
J: TRBJ2-3
CDR3: CASSAMTSVATDTQYF
DNA: TGTGCCAGCAGCGCAATGACTAGCGTCGCAACAGATACGCAGTATTTT

size: -
D: TRBD1
V: TRBV28
J: TRBJ1-1
CDR3: CASSNRGLPPEAFF
DNA: TGTGCCAGCAGTAACAGGGGGCTCCCTCCCGAAGCTTTCTTT

size: -
D: TRBD1
V: TRBV28
J: TRBJ2-2
CDR3: CASSFWTGVSGELFF
DNA: TGTGCCAGCAGTTTCTGGACAGGGGTTAGCGGGGAGCTGTTTTTT

size: -
D: -
V: TRBV11-3
J: TRBJ2-1
CDR3: CASSPPWAILGGNEQFF
DNA: TGTGCCAGCAGCCCCCCCTGGGCGATACTGGGAGGCAATGAGCAGTTCTTC

size: few
D: -
V: TRBV5-8
J: TRBJ2-1
CDR3: CASSLGGQGQNEQFF
DNA: TGTGCCAGCAGCTTGGGGGGGCAGGGCCAGAATGAGCAGTTCTTC

size: -
D: -
V: TRBV25-1
J: TRBJ2-2
CDR3: CASGSGPLSAGELFF
DNA: TGTGCCAGCGGATCCGGGCCCTTAAGCGCCGGGGAGCTGTTTTTT

size: -
D: -
V: TRBV6-5
J: TRBJ1-4
CDR3: CASSYASGTNEKLFF
DNA: TGTGCCAGCAGTTACGCTAGCGGGACTAATGAAAAACTGTTTTTT

size: once
D: TRBD1
V: TRBV6-1
J: TRBJ2-5
CDR3: CASSEVIIGGTGQEVTQYF
DNA: TGTGCCAGCAGTGAAGTTATTATTGGGGGGACGGGACAGGAGGTGACCCAGTACTTC

size: -
D: -
V: TRBV29-1
J: TRBJ2-1
CDR3: CSASHNEQFF
DNA: TGCAGCGCCTCCCACAATGAGCAGTTCTTC

size: once
D: -
V: TRBV21-1
J: TRBJ1-3
CDR3: CASSNFLGRDLAGNTIYF
DNA: TGTGCCAGCAGCAACTTTTTGGGCAGGGATCTCGCTGGAAACACCATATATTTT

size: -
D: TRBD2
V: TRBV5-1
J: TRBJ2-2
CDR3: CASSGNRGLAGASGELFF
DNA: TGCGCCAGCAGCGGGAACCGTGGACTAGCGGGAGCGTCCGGGGAGCTGTTTTTT

size: once
D: TRBD2
V: TRBV7-2
J: TRBJ2-5
CDR3: CASSLSGRAQETQYF
DNA: TGTGCCAGCAGCCTTAGCGGGAGAGCTCAAGAGACCCAGTACTTC

size: -
D: -
V: TRBV29-1
J: TRBJ2-3
CDR3: CSVPNEFWDTQYF
DNA: TGCAGCGTTCCTAATGAGTTTTGGGATACGCAGTATTTT

size: -
D: -
V: TRBV7-3
J: TRBJ2-3
CDR3: CASSPRYDGDTQYF
DNA: TGTGCCAGCAGCCCCCGGTATGATGGAGATACGCAGTATTTT

size: -
D: TRBD2
V: TRBV7-2
J: TRBJ2-7
CDR3: CASSLDSGFYEQYF
DNA: TGTGCCAGCAGCTTAGATAGCGGGTTCTACGAGCAGTACTTC

size: -
D: -
V: TRBV4-3
J: TRBJ2-3
CDR3: CASSRDTSTDTQYF
DNA: TGCGCCAGCAGCCGAGACACAAGCACAGATACGCAGTATTTT

size: -
D: -
V: TRBV11-3
J: TRBJ2-2
CDR3: CASSLGGPANTGELFF
DNA: TGTGCCAGCAGCTTAGGCGGGCCTGCGAACACCGGGGAGCTGTTTTTT

size: -
D: -
V: TRBV18
J: TRBJ1-1
CDR3: CASSPPKGPNTEAFF
DNA: TGTGCCAGCTCACCACCGAAGGGGCCAAACACTGAAGCTTTCTTT

size: once
D: -
V: TRBV28
J: TRBJ2-7
CDR3: CASSRGGNEQYF
DNA: TGTGCCAGCAGTCGCGGCGGTAACGAGCAGTACTTC

size: few
D: -
V: TRBV2
J: TRBJ1-5
CDR3: CASSEGRAGNQPQHF
DNA: TGTGCCAGCAGTGAGGGGAGGGCAGGCAATCAGCCCCAGCATTTT

size: -
D: -
V: TRBV11-2
J: TRBJ2-1
CDR3: CASSDPRVRTYNEQFF
DNA: TGTGCCAGCAGCGACCCCAGGGTTAGGACTTACAATGAGCAGTTCTTC

size: -
D: -
V: TRBV27
J: TRBJ2-3
CDR3: CASSLSSGWADTQYF
DNA: TGTGCCAGCAGTTTATCAAGTGGGTGGGCCGATACGCAGTATTTT

size: -
D: -
V: TRBV23-1
J: TRBJ2-1
CDR3: CASSPPTPRDKTDPSSYNEQFF
DNA: TGCGCCAGCAGTCCGCCCACACCCCGGGACAAAACCGACCCCAGCTCCTACAATGAGCAGTTCTTC

size: -
D: -
V: TRBV11-3
J: TRBJ1-4
CDR3: CASSLGANEKLFF
DNA: TGTGCCAGCAGCTTGGGGGCTAATGAAAAACTGTTTTTT